This TCR beta chain was found in a study of blood T cell repertoires in COVID-19. At the level of the study: Sites across the United States, Italy and Spain contributed samples from acute and convalescent COVID-19. T cells, B-cell-depleted T cells, or PBMCs provided the cDNA or gDNA that served as material.

The CDR3 spans 11 residues. Trimming pared 6 bases from V and 4 bases from J, leaving 6 bases between. The germline gives CDR1 SNHLY, CDR2 FYNNEI. In the authors' methods: Reference gene primer amplification in the assay estimated nucleated cell counts. Data came from immunoSEQ multiplex PCR; TCRdb stores just in-frame clones and leaves some out. V and J calls and clone size come straight from that table; D and trimming were deduced from the DNA. There are around 180,000 clones in the sample; approximately 81% occur only once, and about 20% lies in the top ten. This TCR derives from a person aged 70 to 85 with COVID-19, enrolled during active disease. Sequences were obtained from peripheral blood. This chain joins TRBV2 and TRBJ1-2; D ambiguous. CDR3 bases: TGTGCCAGCAGCCCCTTCTATGGCTACACCTTC. It codes for CASSPFYGYTF.